Below are 22 T cell receptor beta chains sequenced from a single sample in a study of T cell changes during pregnancy in multiple sclerosis. The table came from immunoSEQ multiplex PCR; TCRdb's copy has only in-frame clones and leaves some out. Seen here are 70,000 or so clones, 75% to 95% observed once, and the top ten hold roughly 0.7%. The sample in question was peripheral blood, obtained in the third trimester of pregnancy. The receptors stem from a female donor in good health, enrolled as a control in a pregnancy study.

This chain uses TRBV5-4 with TRBJ1-2, with 7 bases that match TRBD1. Germline V gene sequence: CDR1 SGHNT, CDR2 YYREEE (reference sequence). The CDR3 spans 13 residues. The ends lost 4 bases at V and 6 bases at J; junction bases unmatched: 6. The CDR3, as DNA: TGTGCCAGCAGCCGGACAGGAGGCGATGGCTACACCTTC. Translated: CASSRTGGDGYTF.

This clone was recorded only once. The rearrangement joins TRBV4-1 to TRBJ1-3; no firm D call. The V end lost 0 bases, the J end lost 0 bases, and 15 bases lay between the germline ends. Germline lookup yields CDR1 MGHRA and CDR2 YSYEKL. CDR3 size: 18 residues. The CDR3 DNA follows: TGCGCCAGCAGCCAAGAGTGGTGGGCAGGCCGCTCTGGAAACACCATATATTTT. Its protein is CASSQEWWAGRSGNTIYF.

This clone has only one observation. The rearrangement joins TRBV5-6 to TRBJ1-6, with D possibly matching TRBD1 (5 bases). CDR1 is SGHDT and CDR2 is YYEEEE in the germline V gene. V lost 4 bases, J lost 4 bases, and 9 bases lay in between. The CDR3 is 14 amino acids. CDR3 nucleotides: TGTGCCAGCAGCGTGGACACGTATAATTCACCCCTCCACTTT. This sequence encodes CASSVDTYNSPLHF.

This sequence joins TRBV6-5 and TRBJ2-7; 10 nucleotides agree with TRBD1. V lost 0 bases to trimming and J lost 4 bases; unmatched junction nucleotides: 6. The CDR3 covers 16 residues. Germline V gene lookup returns CDR1 MNHEY and CDR2 SVGAGI. The CDR3 region has the DNA TGTGCCAGCAGTTACTCAAGACCGGACAGGGGGTACGAGCAGTACTTC. Translation gives CASSYSRPDRGYEQYF.

The chain carries TRBV4-1 and TRBJ2-7, with D possibly being TRBD1 (5 bases). Germline V CDR1 and CDR2: MGHRA, YSYEKL. V was pared by 1 base and J by 0 bases, with 10 bases between. This CDR3 has 15 residues. In DNA form, the CDR3 reads TGCGCCAGCAGCCAAGTGAGCAGGGCCTCCTACGAGCAGTACTTC. Its translation is CASSQVSRASYEQYF.

V is TRBV2 and J is TRBJ2-2; tentative D call: TRBD1 (9 bases). The CDR3 spans 17 residues. Germline V gene lookup returns CDR1 SNHLY and CDR2 FYNNEI. Trimming took off 8 bases at V and 1 base at J, with 20 bases between the two ends. CDR3 nucleotide sequence: TGTGCCAGCTCACCCCGGGGGGGACAGGGGAACACCGGGGAGCTGTTTTTT. This translates into CASSPRGGQGNTGELFF.

The chain is built from TRBV6-5 and TRBJ1-3; 7 bases line up with TRBD1. CDR3 length equals 14 residues. Germline loops: CDR1 MNHEY, CDR2 SVGAGI. J was trimmed by 4 bases and V by 6 bases; bases with no gene match: 6. The CDR3 bases are TGTGCCAGCAGAAACCGACAGGGCGGAAACACCATATATTTT. Translation gives CASRNRQGGNTIYF.

J is TRBJ2-2 and V is TRBV5-1, with 7 nucleotides matching TRBD1. Unmatched junction bases numbered 14, after V lost 4 bases and J lost 8 bases. CDR3 length equals 16 residues. The germline V gene has CDR1 SGHRS and CDR2 YFSETQ. The CDR3 DNA follows: TGCGCCAGCAGCCCTCGACAGGGCCAGTCGGTGGGGGAGCTGTTTTTT. Protein: CASSPRQGQSVGELFF.

The chain joins TRBV6-4 to TRBJ2-1, with TRBD2 as a possible D gene (5 bases). V lost 2 bases and J lost 6, with 14 bases in between. The CDR3 spans 15 residues. CDR1 is MRHNA, CDR2 SNTAGT, per germline. CDR3 nucleotides: TGTGCCAGCAGTGACCCGATGGAAGAGGGCAATGAGCAGTTCTTC. As protein: CASSDPMEEGNEQFF.

The V call is TRBV20-1, the J call TRBJ1-6; no clear D gene. The CDR3 spans 11 residues. The V end lost 3 bases, the J end lost 8 bases, and 5 bases lay between the germline ends. CDR1 and CDR2 (germline): DFQATT, SNEGSKA (reference sequence). CDR3 loop: CSASRDSPLHF. DNA of the CDR3: TGCAGTGCTAGCCGGGATTCACCCCTCCACTTT.

V gene TRBV4-1 combines with J gene TRBJ2-3; 10 positions agree with TRBD2. This CDR3 contains 15 residues. V lost 2 bases to trimming and J lost 2 bases; unmatched junction nucleotides: 1. Looked up from germline, CDR1 is MGHRA and CDR2 is YSYEKL. CDR3 region: CASSQLAGDTDTQYF. DNA of the CDR3: TGCGCCAGCAGCCAACTAGCGGGGGACACAGATACGCAGTATTTT.

The chain combines TRBV25-1 with TRBJ2-1; 9 bases are shared with TRBD2. The junction had 8 bases not matched to a gene; V was cut back by 0 bases and J by 5 bases. CDR1 and CDR2 from the germline V gene are MGHDK and SYGVNS. There are 17 residues in the CDR3. The CDR3 bases are TGTGCCAGCAGTGAATATCGGCGGCGGGAGGGCGACAATGAGCAGTTCTTC. Protein product: CASSEYRRREGDNEQFF.

The rearrangement joins TRBV5-8 to TRBJ1-2, with D perhaps matching TRBD1 (6 bases). The germline gives CDR1 SGHTS, CDR2 YDEGEE. The CDR3 covers 13 residues. With 4 bases removed from V and 5 bases from J, the gap between germline ends came to 12 bases. The CDR3 is CASSRGQLYGYTF. DNA of the CDR3: TGTGCCAGCAGCCGTGGACAGCTTTATGGCTACACCTTC.

This rearrangement joins TRBV28 to TRBJ1-1, with D perhaps matching TRBD1 (5 bases). This CDR3 contains 17 residues. The germline V and J ends were trimmed by 3 bases and 3 bases, with 20 bases remaining between them. CDR1 and CDR2 from the germline V gene are MDHEN and SYDVKM. The CDR3 DNA reads as TGTGCCAGCAGTTTGGGCAGGGCACCGTTTATGGACACTGAAGCTTTCTTT. It is translated as CASSLGRAPFMDTEAFF.

The V and J genes are TRBV5-1 and TRBJ1-2, with a weak D call TRBD1 (6 bases). The CDR3 length is 14 residues. The germline CDR1 and CDR2 sequences are SGHRS and YFSETQ. The germline V and J ends were trimmed by 0 bases and 8 bases, with 14 bases remaining between them. CDR3 DNA: TGCGCCAGCAGCTTGGCAACAGGGTCTGGGGGCTACACCTTC. Translating it yields CASSLATGSGGYTF.

The rearrangement joins TRBV19 to TRBJ1-5; 9 bases map to TRBD1. CDR3 length: 15 residues. The germline V gene has CDR1 LNHDA and CDR2 SQIVND (reference sequence). V gave up 7 bases and J gave up 2 bases; unmatched junction bases: 6. CDR3: CASTVDRGGNQPQHF. The CDR3 nucleotides read TGTGCCAGTACCGTGGACAGGGGCGGCAATCAGCCCCAGCATTTT.

This sequence joins TRBV4-1 and TRBJ2-3; 9 bases match TRBD2. V lost 0 bases and J lost 6; bases outside the gene matches: 19. The germline V gene has CDR1 MGHRA and CDR2 YSYEKL. The CDR3 covers 20 residues. The CDR3 region is CASSQEYGLLRREGGDTQYF. CDR3 sequence (DNA): TGCGCCAGCAGCCAAGAATATGGCCTACTAAGGCGGGAGGGCGGGGATACGCAGTATTTT.

The chain has TRBV28 and TRBJ2-2, with 15 positions matching TRBD2. J gave up 16 bases and V 3 bases, and 6 bases lay outside the gene matches. Germline CDR1 and CDR2: MDHEN and SYDVKM. This CDR3 is built from 14 residues. The CDR3 region is CASSFGLAGGHAFF. In nucleotides, the CDR3 is TGTGCCAGCAGTTTTGGACTAGCGGGAGGGCACGCGTTTTTT.

The chain joins TRBV9 to TRBJ2-1, with D possibly TRBD2 on 6 matching bases. V lost 0 bases to trimming and J lost 3 bases, with 13 bases between them. CDR1 is SGDLS, CDR2 YYNGEE, per germline. The CDR3 contains 16 residues. Written as DNA, the CDR3 is TGTGCCAGCAGCGTAGGTGGGACTGGCATCTACAATGAGCAGTTCTTC. Protein: CASSVGGTGIYNEQFF.

DNA for the CDR3: TGTGCCAGCAGCTACACAGGAGGGGCCGGTTCACCCCTCCACTTT. It translates to CASSYTGGAGSPLHF. This chain joins TRBV7-8 and TRBJ1-6, with TRBD1 as a possible D gene (5 bases). This CDR3 is built from 15 residues. Trimming took 4 bases from V and 9 from J, leaving 16 bases between them. Germline V CDR1 and CDR2: SGHVS, FQNEAQ. Together with reference TRBV7-8 and TRBJ1-6, the CDR3 gives the full variable domain: GAGVSQSPRYKVAKRGQDVALRCDPISGHVSLFWYQQALGQGPEFLTYFQNEAQLDKSGLPSDRFFAERPEGSVSTLKIQRTQQEDSAVYLCASSYTGGAGSPLHFGNGTRLTVT.

This clone was detected a few times. This sequence joins TRBV5-1 and TRBJ2-7; D gene unclear. Germline CDR1 and CDR2: SGHRS and YFSETQ. With 4 bases removed from V and 2 bases from J, the gap between germline ends came to 7 bases. The CDR3 covers 12 residues. The CDR3 sequence: CASSANAYEQYF. The CDR3 DNA sequence: TGCGCCAGCAGCGCGAACGCCTACGAGCAGTACTTC.

V gene TRBV4-3 combines with J gene TRBJ2-1; TRBD2 matches 7 bases. The length of the CDR3 is 17 residues. The trim removed 0 bases at V and 9 bases at J, leaving 14 bases unmatched. Germline V gene sequence: CDR1 LGHNA, CDR2 YSLEER. This chain's CDR3 is CASSQDPDGRESGEQFF. CDR3 bases: TGCGCCAGCAGCCAAGATCCCGATGGGAGGGAGTCGGGTGAGCAGTTCTTC.